These T cell receptor beta chains were read from a single sample in a study of control samples from healthy donors and cancer patients. Some clones are missing from TCRdb's copy, which holds only in-frame ones; the method was immunoSEQ multiplex PCR. Of 95,000 to 130,000 clones listed, about 93% are singletons. Material for sequencing was blood. These receptors originate from a man aged 25-45 years in good health. The conserved cysteine and the conserved F or W are not part of the CDR3 here. Fields, in order: CDR3 protein, clone size, J gene, V gene. Clone size is shown for a subset of rows, as once, few, many or a class of expanded clone.

CDR3aa: ATTGGSPQGNQPQH
abundance: -
j_gene: TRBJ1-5
v_gene: TRBV10-3

CDR3aa: ASSGRGQVGELF
abundance: -
j_gene: TRBJ2-2
v_gene: TRBV9

CDR3aa: ASSGVRGNEKLF
abundance: -
j_gene: TRBJ1-4
v_gene: TRBV5-5

CDR3aa: ASSQLTGNNEQF
abundance: -
j_gene: TRBJ2-1
v_gene: TRBV4-1

CDR3aa: ASSGEGAGPAQGQY
abundance: -
j_gene: TRBJ2-5
v_gene: TRBV9

CDR3aa: ASNIQMLNTEAF
abundance: -
j_gene: TRBJ1-1
v_gene: TRBV28

CDR3aa: ASSPHHPDRGPGNTIY
abundance: -
j_gene: TRBJ1-3
v_gene: TRBV18

CDR3aa: ASTPGTGSNQPQH
abundance: -
j_gene: TRBJ1-5
v_gene: TRBV19

CDR3aa: ASSIPGGQPGDEKLF
abundance: -
j_gene: TRBJ1-4
v_gene: TRBV19

CDR3aa: ASSLAPRQNEQY
abundance: -
j_gene: TRBJ2-7
v_gene: TRBV28

CDR3aa: ASSIPHRANTEAF
abundance: once
j_gene: TRBJ1-1
v_gene: TRBV19

CDR3aa: ASSQDMGVQETQY
abundance: -
j_gene: TRBJ2-5
v_gene: TRBV4-2

CDR3aa: ASSQTETPSTDTQY
abundance: -
j_gene: TRBJ2-3
v_gene: TRBV18

CDR3aa: ASSFFPFGADASNYGYT
abundance: -
j_gene: TRBJ1-2
v_gene: TRBV27

CDR3aa: ASSELGNRSTDTQY
abundance: -
j_gene: TRBJ2-3
v_gene: TRBV25-1

CDR3aa: ASSFGTGVFYEQY
abundance: -
j_gene: TRBJ2-7
v_gene: TRBV5-1

CDR3aa: ASSFKTAEYSYNSPLH
abundance: -
j_gene: TRBJ1-6
v_gene: TRBV5-5

CDR3aa: ASSLESGGYT
abundance: -
j_gene: TRBJ1-2
v_gene: TRBV5-1

CDR3aa: ASSEIGAEGGYT
abundance: -
j_gene: TRBJ1-2
v_gene: TRBV6-1

CDR3aa: ASSLDRTTGELF
abundance: once
j_gene: TRBJ2-2
v_gene: TRBV11-2

CDR3aa: ASSLGQGNYGYT
abundance: -
j_gene: TRBJ1-2
v_gene: TRBV11-2

CDR3aa: ASMDPGGGELF
abundance: once
j_gene: TRBJ2-2
v_gene: TRBV2

CDR3aa: ASSINRRPNIQY
abundance: -
j_gene: TRBJ2-4
v_gene: TRBV19

CDR3aa: ASSPRWDRADTEAF
abundance: -
j_gene: TRBJ1-1
v_gene: TRBV27

CDR3aa: ASSTRTGYFTGELF
abundance: -
j_gene: TRBJ2-2
v_gene: TRBV7-6

CDR3aa: ATSDTGTSGIYNEQF
abundance: -
j_gene: TRBJ2-1
v_gene: TRBV24-1

CDR3aa: ASSTQQGGGNTIY
abundance: -
j_gene: TRBJ1-3
v_gene: TRBV18

CDR3aa: ASSVGGLSDSGEQY
abundance: -
j_gene: TRBJ2-7
v_gene: TRBV13

CDR3aa: ATSGQSNQPQH
abundance: -
j_gene: TRBJ1-5
v_gene: TRBV10-3

CDR3aa: ASSTTGAKNIQY
abundance: -
j_gene: TRBJ2-4
v_gene: TRBV5-1

CDR3aa: ASSEGSGRAGDYGYT
abundance: -
j_gene: TRBJ1-2
v_gene: TRBV10-1

CDR3aa: ASREGLNTEAF
abundance: -
j_gene: TRBJ1-1
v_gene: TRBV18

CDR3aa: ASSLPSNTEAF
abundance: -
j_gene: TRBJ1-1
v_gene: TRBV28

CDR3aa: ASSEARDSVYGYT
abundance: -
j_gene: TRBJ1-2
v_gene: TRBV6-1

CDR3aa: ASSLAGGADGYT
abundance: -
j_gene: TRBJ1-2
v_gene: TRBV7-2

CDR3aa: AWGSGYSGNTIY
abundance: -
j_gene: TRBJ1-3
v_gene: TRBV30

CDR3aa: ASSLASNYEQY
abundance: -
j_gene: TRBJ2-7
v_gene: TRBV16

CDR3aa: ASSPQGWTGELF
abundance: once
j_gene: TRBJ2-2
v_gene: TRBV18

CDR3aa: ASSQRTSGERYEQY
abundance: -
j_gene: TRBJ2-7
v_gene: TRBV11-2

CDR3aa: ASSLGGTALNTIY
abundance: -
j_gene: TRBJ1-3
v_gene: TRBV7-2

CDR3aa: ASSSVANSPLH
abundance: -
j_gene: TRBJ1-6
v_gene: TRBV27

CDR3aa: ASRGTTGSNQPQH
abundance: few
j_gene: TRBJ1-5
v_gene: TRBV2

CDR3aa: ASSMGEAF
abundance: once
j_gene: TRBJ1-1
v_gene: TRBV11-2

CDR3aa: ASSPSGPITDTQY
abundance: -
j_gene: TRBJ2-3
v_gene: TRBV5-1

CDR3aa: ASSWGQINTEAF
abundance: -
j_gene: TRBJ1-1
v_gene: TRBV28

CDR3aa: ASSAGSGANEKLF
abundance: -
j_gene: TRBJ1-4
v_gene: TRBV9

CDR3aa: ASSPSGEGGTEAF
abundance: -
j_gene: TRBJ1-1
v_gene: TRBV9

CDR3aa: ASSPGTGDYEQY
abundance: -
j_gene: TRBJ2-7
v_gene: TRBV3-1/TRBV3-2

CDR3aa: ASSFFGQGMNTEAF
abundance: -
j_gene: TRBJ1-1
v_gene: TRBV11-2

CDR3aa: ASSFIDRENYGYT
abundance: -
j_gene: TRBJ1-2
v_gene: TRBV19

CDR3aa: ASSVRGGNTEAF
abundance: -
j_gene: TRBJ1-1
v_gene: TRBV2

CDR3aa: ASSPGQIYEQY
abundance: -
j_gene: TRBJ2-7
v_gene: TRBV18

CDR3aa: ASSSGTGLMNTEAF
abundance: -
j_gene: TRBJ1-1
v_gene: TRBV28

CDR3aa: ASSYAGDYGYT
abundance: -
j_gene: TRBJ1-2
v_gene: TRBV7-2

CDR3aa: ASSEDGYT
abundance: -
j_gene: TRBJ1-2
v_gene: TRBV5-4

CDR3aa: ASSDSGQGNQPQH
abundance: -
j_gene: TRBJ1-5
v_gene: TRBV28